This TCR beta chain stems from a study of blood T cell repertoires in COVID-19. Study details: Samples representing acute and convalescent COVID-19 were sourced from the United States, Italy and Spain. In each case, the material was cDNA or gDNA derived from T cells, B-cell-depleted T cells, or PBMCs.

In the original workflow: Estimates of nucleated cell counts were drawn from the amplification of reference gene primers. Here immunoSEQ multiplex PCR was the method, and the copy in TCRdb shows in-frame clones only, minus some. D and trimming were read from the DNA, whereas the V and J calls and clone size are those reported in that table. Among roughly 240,000 clones listed, about 83% were seen once. Followed longitudinally, the Seattle patients had been enrolled during active infection. This receptor was identified in a woman aged 80 or over with COVID-19, enrolled during active disease. Sequencing input: peripheral blood.

In nucleotides, the CDR3 is TGCGCCAGCAGCCAAGATCTTAGCCTATCCCGTAGGTGGACCTTC. Translation: CASSQDLSLSRRWTF. The chain links TRBV4-1 to TRBJ1-2; no firm D call. V was cut by 0 bases and J by 14 bases, with 22 bases left in between. The CDR3 extends over 15 amino acids. Germline CDR1 is MGHRA and CDR2 is YSYEKL.